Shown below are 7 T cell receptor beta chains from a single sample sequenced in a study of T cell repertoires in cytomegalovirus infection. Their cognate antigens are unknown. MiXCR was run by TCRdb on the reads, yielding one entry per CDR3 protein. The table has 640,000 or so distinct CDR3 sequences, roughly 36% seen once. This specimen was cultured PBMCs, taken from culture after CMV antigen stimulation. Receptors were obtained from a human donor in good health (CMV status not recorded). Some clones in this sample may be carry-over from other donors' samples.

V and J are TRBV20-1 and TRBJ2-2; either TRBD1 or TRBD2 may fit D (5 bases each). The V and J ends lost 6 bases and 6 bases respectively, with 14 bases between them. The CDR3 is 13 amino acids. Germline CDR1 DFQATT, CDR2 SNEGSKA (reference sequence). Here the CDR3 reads CSARVVSAGELFF. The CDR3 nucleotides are TGCAGTGCCAGGGTGGTTAGCGCCGGGGAGCTGTTTTTT.

CDR3 sequence reads: CASRDSRNGGYTF. As DNA, the CDR3 is TGTGCCAGCAGGGACAGCCGAAACGGGGGCTACACCTTC. The V gene is TRBV2, the J gene TRBJ1-2, with TRBD1 as a possible D gene (6 bases). CDR1 and CDR2 from the germline V gene are SNHLY and FYNNEI. This CDR3 region has 13 residues. Trimming shortened V by 6 bases and J by 8 bases, and 16 bases separated the two germline ends.

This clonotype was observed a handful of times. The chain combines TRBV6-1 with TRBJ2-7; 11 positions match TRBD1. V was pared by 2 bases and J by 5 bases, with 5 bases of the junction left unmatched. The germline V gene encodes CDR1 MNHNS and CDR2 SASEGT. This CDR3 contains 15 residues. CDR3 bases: TGTGCCAGCAGTGAACCCGGACAGGGGGCGGACGAGCAGTACTTC. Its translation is CASSEPGQGADEQYF.

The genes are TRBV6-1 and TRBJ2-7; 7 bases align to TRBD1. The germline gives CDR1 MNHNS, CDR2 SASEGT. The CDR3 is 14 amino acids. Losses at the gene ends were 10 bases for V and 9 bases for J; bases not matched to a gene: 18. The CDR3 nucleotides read TGTGCCATGAACTCCGGGACAGCCAAAACAGGGCAGTACTTC. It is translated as CAMNSGTAKTGQYF.

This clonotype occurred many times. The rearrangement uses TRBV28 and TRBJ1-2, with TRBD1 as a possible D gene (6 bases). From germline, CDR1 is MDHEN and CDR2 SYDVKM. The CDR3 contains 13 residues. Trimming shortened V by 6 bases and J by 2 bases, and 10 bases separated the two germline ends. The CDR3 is CASSLGTNYGYTF. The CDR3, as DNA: TGTGCCAGCAGCTTAGGGACAAACTATGGCTACACCTTC.

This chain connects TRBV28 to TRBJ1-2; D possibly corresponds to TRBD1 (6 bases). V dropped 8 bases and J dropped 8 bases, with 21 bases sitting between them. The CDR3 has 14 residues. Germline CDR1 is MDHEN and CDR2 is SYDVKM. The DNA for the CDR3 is TGTGCCAGCGCTCAACCGGGGGGGGCTGAAGGCTACACCTTC. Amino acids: CASAQPGGAEGYTF.

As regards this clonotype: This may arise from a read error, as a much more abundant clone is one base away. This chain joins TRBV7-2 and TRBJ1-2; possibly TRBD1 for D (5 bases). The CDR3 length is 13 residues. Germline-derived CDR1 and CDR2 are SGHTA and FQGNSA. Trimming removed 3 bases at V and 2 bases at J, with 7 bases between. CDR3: CASSFAGNYGYTF. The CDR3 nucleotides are TGTGCCAGCAGCTTTGCAGGGAACTATGGCTACACCTTC.